The entry below describes one T cell receptor beta chain. Germline V gene data show CDR1 as DFQATT and CDR2 as SNEGSKA (reference sequence). V lost 4 bases and J lost 3; bases outside the gene matches: 16. CDR3 length: 18 amino acids. The sample belongs to a study of T cells in Graves' hyperthyroidism and ophthalmopathy. The authors took PBMCs from 10 ml fresh peripheral blood. The source material, RNA transcripts, was used to amplify TCR beta CDR3 regions. The TCR CDR3 was amplified in a first-round RT-PCR using the HTBI primer set. MiXCR, applied by TCRdb to the multiplex PCR reads, yields one record per CDR3 protein. The table includes 200,000 to 250,000 distinct CDR3 sequences, 16% detected once.

Source material: blood. The TCR comes from a woman younger than 30 with Graves' ophthalmopathy. The chain uses TRBV20-1 and TRBJ2-3; 10 positions agree with TRBD2. Here the CDR3 reads CSAIGLAETRSDTDTQYF. The CDR3 nucleotides read TGCAGTGCTATAGGACTAGCGGAAACTCGTAGTGATACAGATACGCAGTATTTT.